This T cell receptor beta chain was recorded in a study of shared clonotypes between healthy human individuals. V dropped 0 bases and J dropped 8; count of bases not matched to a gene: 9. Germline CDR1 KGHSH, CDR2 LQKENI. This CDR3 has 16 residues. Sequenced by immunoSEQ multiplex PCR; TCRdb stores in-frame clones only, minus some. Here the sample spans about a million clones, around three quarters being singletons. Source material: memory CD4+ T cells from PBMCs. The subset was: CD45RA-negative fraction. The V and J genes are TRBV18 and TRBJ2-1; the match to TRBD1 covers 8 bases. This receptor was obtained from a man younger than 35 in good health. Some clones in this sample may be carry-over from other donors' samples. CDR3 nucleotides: TGTGCCAGCTCACCACCCCATCGACAGGGGAAAGATGAGCAGTTCTTC. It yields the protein CASSPPHRQGKDEQFF.